The 16 T cell receptor beta chains presented below share a single source sample, sequenced in a study of T cells in Graves' hyperthyroidism and ophthalmopathy. Amplified TCR beta CDR3 regions derived from RNA transcripts. HTBI primers were used for first-round RT-PCR of the TCR CDR3. MiXCR, run by TCRdb on the multiplex PCR reads, gives a single entry per CDR3 protein. This sample yields 700,000 or so distinct CDR3 sequences, of which about 15% are seen a single time; under 9.5% belongs to the top ten. Sequenced sample: blood. These receptors came from a man between 18 and 35 years old with Graves' hyperthyroidism.

This clonotype was found a few times. The chain carries TRBV7-3 and TRBJ2-3, with D tentatively TRBD2 (7 bases). The CDR3 is 15 residues long. Germline CDR1 SGHTA, CDR2 FQGTGA. V was shortened by 5 bases and J by 8 bases, with 20 bases between the two germline ends. The CDR3, as DNA: TGTGCCAGCAGCCAAACACAGGGCCGGGGGGTTACGCAGTATTTT. Its translation is CASSQTQGRGVTQYF. The entire variable domain, with the rest obtained from reference TRBV7-3 and TRBJ2-3, is as follows: GAGVSQTPSNKVTEKGKYVELRCDPISGHTALYWYRQSLGQGPEFLIYFQGTGAADDSGLPNDRFFAVRPEGSVSTLKIQRTERGDSAVYLCASSQTQGRGVTQYFGPGTRLTVL.

This chain uses TRBV28 with TRBJ2-7, with D perhaps TRBD1 (5 bases). The CDR3 is made up of 16 amino acids. Trimming stripped 2 bases from V and 1 base from J, with 15 bases between. Looked up from germline, CDR1 is MDHEN and CDR2 is SYDVKM. DNA for the CDR3: TGTGCCAGCAGTTTAAAGGGCAGGGTGAGATCCTACGAGCAGTACTTC. It specifies CASSLKGRVRSYEQYF.

This clonotype was seen only a few times. CDR3 nucleotides: TGTGCCAGCAGTAAAACAGGGGGAGTGTCCTACAATGAGCAGTTCTTC. Its protein is CASSKTGGVSYNEQFF. The chain links TRBV6-2 or TRBV6-3 to TRBJ2-1, with 8 positions matching TRBD1. The germline V gene has CDR1 MNHEY and CDR2 SVGEGT. CDR3 length equals 16 residues. With V trimmed by 5 bases and J by 1 base, 7 bases remained unmatched.

Comments on this clonotype: This may be a read error: a much more frequent sequence differs by one nucleotide. As the CDR3 is not closed by the conserved phenylalanine or tryptophan, this likely results from a read error. The rearrangement joins TRBV12-3 or TRBV12-4 to TRBJ2-1; 12 bases fit TRBD1. The V segment lost 9 bases and the J segment 0 bases; nucleotides outside the gene matches: 9. The CDR3 loop spans 17 amino acids. DNA for the CDR3: TGTGCCAGAGTACCGGGACAGGGGGCCTACTCCTACAATGAGCAGTTCCTC. Translation: CARVPGQGAYSYNEQFL.

This clonotype was recorded at least ten times. This chain connects TRBV6-2 or TRBV6-3 to TRBJ1-2; the match to TRBD1 covers 10 bases. Losses at the gene ends were 6 bases for V and 5 bases for J; bases not matched to a gene: 9. This CDR3 has 15 residues. Germline CDR1 and CDR2: MNHEY and SVGEGT. The CDR3 DNA reads TGTGCCAGCAGCCCAACGACAGGGGGCCGGTATGGCTACACCTTC. Residues: CASSPTTGGRYGYTF.

The chain combines TRBV19 with TRBJ1-2; D perhaps matches TRBD1 (5 bases). The CDR3 is 13 residues long. Germline V gives CDR1 LNHDA, CDR2 SQIVND (reference sequence). Trimming pared 3 bases from V and 0 bases from J, leaving 5 bases between. CDR3 residues: CASSIRANYGYTF. The CDR3 DNA is TGTGCCAGTAGTATCAGGGCTAACTATGGCTACACCTTC.

The CDR3 coding sequence is TGTGCCAGTCTCCCCAGCGGGGATAGCAATCAGCCCCAGCATTTT. Residues: CASLPSGDSNQPQHF. The gene calls are TRBV19 and TRBJ1-5; D ambiguous. Trimming left V 8 bases short and J 0 bases short, with 14 bases between. CDR3 length: 15 residues. Germline V gene data show CDR1 as LNHDA and CDR2 as SQIVND (reference sequence).

This clonotype was picked up many times. The chain couples TRBV19 to TRBJ2-2; D is perhaps TRBD1 (6 bases). Germline CDR1 and CDR2: LNHDA and SQIVND (reference sequence). The germline V and J ends were trimmed by 4 bases and 5 bases, with 11 bases remaining between them. The CDR3 contains 14 residues. The CDR3 bases are TGTGCCAGTAGTACCTTTGGACAGACCGGGGAGCTGTTTTTT. This codes for CASSTFGQTGELFF.

At least ten counts were recorded for this clonotype. The chain has TRBV7-8 and TRBJ2-7, with 13 bases lining up with TRBD2. V was clipped by 9 bases and J by 4 bases; unmatched bases: 9. The CDR3 is 15 amino acids. Germline V gene data show CDR1 as SGHVS and CDR2 as FQNEAQ. The CDR3 bases are TGTGCCAGAACCGGGACTAGCGGGAAAGGGTACGAGCAGTACTTC. This encodes CARTGTSGKGYEQYF.

The chain employs TRBV10-3 and TRBJ2-1; D might be TRBD2 (5 bases). The CDR3 sequence is 15 residues long. Germline-derived CDR1 and CDR2 are ENHRY and SYGVKD. The V gene lost 4 bases and the J gene lost 1 base, with 11 bases spanning the gap. As DNA, the CDR3 is TGTGCCATCAGTGCTGAAGGGAGATCCTACAATGAGCAGTTCTTC. Translating it yields CAISAEGRSYNEQFF.

Comments on this clonotype: Just one base apart from a much larger clone, this may be a read error. The chain has TRBV6-1 and TRBJ2-1, with 10 bases fitting TRBD1. This CDR3 is built from 14 residues. V was clipped by 7 bases and J by 4 bases; unmatched bases: 4. From germline, CDR1 is MNHNS and CDR2 SASEGT. The CDR3 here is CASTPGQGYNEQFF. The CDR3 nucleotides are TGTGCCAGCACCCCGGGACAGGGGTACAATGAGCAGTTCTTC.

This clonotype came up many times. The rearrangement links TRBV20-1 to TRBJ2-5; 10 bases agree with TRBD2. Unmatched junction bases numbered 9, after V lost 0 bases and J lost 5 bases. This CDR3 region has 16 residues. The germline gives CDR1 DFQATT, CDR2 SNEGSKA (reference sequence). CDR3 sequence reads: CSAREERLAGEETQYF. CDR3 nucleotide sequence: TGCAGTGCTAGAGAGGAGCGCCTAGCGGGAGAGGAGACCCAGTACTTC.

This chain connects TRBV19 to TRBJ2-2, with 8 bases lining up with TRBD1. This CDR3 is 15 amino acids long. The germline V gene has CDR1 LNHDA and CDR2 SQIVND (reference sequence). Unmatched junction bases numbered 10, after V lost 9 bases and J lost 4 bases. CDR3 bases: TGTGCCAGCAAACCACGGGACAGGACCACCGGGGAGCTGTTTTTT. It encodes CASKPRDRTTGELFF.

A few counts support this clonotype. The chain combines TRBV19 with TRBJ1-5; a possible D gene is TRBD1 (6 bases). CDR3 length: 15 residues. The germline V gene has CDR1 LNHDA and CDR2 SQIVND (reference sequence). Deletions cut 5 bases from V and 1 base from J, with 12 bases between. CDR3 amino acids: CASSPFGGSNQPQHF. In DNA, the CDR3 is TGTGCCAGTAGTCCCTTCGGGGGCAGCAATCAGCCCCAGCATTTT.

Ten or more counts support this clonotype. This chain links TRBV7-9 with TRBJ2-5, with 10 bases identical to TRBD1. The CDR3 has 14 residues. V was clipped by 5 bases and J by 5 bases; unmatched bases: 5. Germline V gene data show CDR1 as SEHNR and CDR2 as FQNEAQ (reference sequence). CDR3 residues: CASSRPGQGETQYF. In nucleotides, the CDR3 is TGTGCCAGCAGCCGCCCGGGACAGGGGGAGACCCAGTACTTC.

This chain joins TRBV6-2 or TRBV6-3 and TRBJ1-5; weak D call: TRBD1 (6 bases). Trimming left V 6 bases short and J 5 bases short, with 23 bases between. This CDR3 spans 17 amino acids. From germline, CDR1 is MNHEY and CDR2 SVGEGT. CDR3: CASSQIAGTLNYQPQHF. CDR3 in DNA: TGTGCCAGCAGCCAGATAGCCGGGACATTAAACTATCAGCCCCAGCATTTT.